This T cell receptor (beta chain) was recorded in a study of T cells in Graves' hyperthyroidism and ophthalmopathy. Trimming pared 2 bases from V and 1 base from J, leaving 17 bases between. The CDR3 has 16 amino acids. Per germline, CDR1 SQVTM and CDR2 ANQGSEA. There are many counts of this clonotype. There were TCR beta CDR3 regions amplified from RNA transcripts. RT-PCR in the first round (using the HTBI primer set) targeted the TCR CDR3. TCRdb processed the multiplex PCR reads anew with MiXCR; each CDR3 protein has one entry. The sample holds 700,000 or so distinct CDR3 sequences; approximately 15% are singletons and the top ten take approximately 13%. Using roughly 9.4 ml of fresh peripheral blood, PBMCs were prepared.

This clonotype was obtained from a woman aged 45-65 years with Graves' ophthalmopathy. The gene calls are TRBV29-1 and TRBJ1-1, with D perhaps TRBD1 (6 bases). The sequenced material came from blood. Written as DNA, the CDR3 is TGCAGCGTTGAAACAGGGTGGGGCGGGGAGAACACTGAAGCTTTCTTT. This gives the protein CSVETGWGGENTEAFF. Together with reference TRBV29-1 and TRBJ1-1, the CDR3 gives the full variable domain: SAVISQKPSRDICQRGTSLTIQCQVDSQVTMMFWYRQQPGQSLTLIATANQGSEATYESGFVIDKFPISRPNLTFSTLTVSNMSPEDSSIYLCSVETGWGGENTEAFFGQGTRLTVV.